This record concerns one TCR beta chain sequence. Its antigen is not known. This entry belongs to a study of STAT5B mutations in CD4+ large granular lymphocyte leukemia. Notes on the study in general: Compared with healthy controls (2/35), patient top clones favored TRBV06 (8/27). No patients shared main leukemic clonotypes, though roughly 25% appeared at low frequency elsewhere.

The CDR3 consists of 13 residues. V shed 10 bases and J shed 0 bases, with 11 bases lying between them. From germline, CDR1 is MNHEY and CDR2 SVGAGI. Authors' processing steps: The detection floor for productive clonotype frequency was 2.59 x 10-5. Profiling relied on immunoSEQ multiplex PCR, and the TCRdb table lists in-frame clones only, not all of them. The V and J calls and clone size are taken from that table; D and trimming were inferred from the DNA. The table has about 37,000 clones, 70% to 90% seen once; the top ten hold 3.4%. This clonotype was sampled from a human donor in good health. Material: CD4+ T cells from blood buffy coats. This chain uses TRBV6-5 with TRBJ2-3, with D perhaps TRBD1 or TRBD2 (5 bases each). The CDR3 sequence: CATRGPSTDTQYF. CDR3 in DNA: TGTGCCACCCGGGGACCTAGCACAGATACGCAGTATTTT.